This TCR beta chain was found in a study of CD8 T cells in Susac syndrome. After extraction with the RNeasy kit, roughly 0.5 to 1 ug of the RNA was reverse transcribed using random hexamers. Amplification of TCR beta CDR3 across 54 Vbeta and 13 Jbeta was performed with immunoSEQ multiplex PCR. TCRdb used MiXCR to reprocess the immunoSEQ multiplex PCR reads, holding one entry per CDR3 protein. Among 45,000 or so distinct CDR3 sequences listed, over 85% were seen once. While serving as controls, healthy donors were matched for age and sex. Negative isolation was used for CD8+ and CD4+ T cells and FACS enrichment for TEMRA cells. Findings and limits, study-wide: An acknowledgment was made by the study that its TCR sequencing and HLA analysis involved relatively few individuals.

A note on this clonotype: Its antigen is not identified.

The sequencing input was CD8+ T cells from PBMCs. The sequence derives from a human donor in good health.

In nucleotides, the CDR3 is TGCGCCAGCAGCCAGGGACAGGGTTCCAATCAGCCCCAGCATTTT. Translated, it gives CASSQGQGSNQPQHF. The V and J genes are TRBV4-1 and TRBJ1-5; 9 bases align to TRBD1. The trim removed 3 bases at V and 3 bases at J, leaving 3 bases unmatched. This CDR3 spans 15 amino acids. CDR1 is MGHRA and CDR2 is YSYEKL in the germline V gene.